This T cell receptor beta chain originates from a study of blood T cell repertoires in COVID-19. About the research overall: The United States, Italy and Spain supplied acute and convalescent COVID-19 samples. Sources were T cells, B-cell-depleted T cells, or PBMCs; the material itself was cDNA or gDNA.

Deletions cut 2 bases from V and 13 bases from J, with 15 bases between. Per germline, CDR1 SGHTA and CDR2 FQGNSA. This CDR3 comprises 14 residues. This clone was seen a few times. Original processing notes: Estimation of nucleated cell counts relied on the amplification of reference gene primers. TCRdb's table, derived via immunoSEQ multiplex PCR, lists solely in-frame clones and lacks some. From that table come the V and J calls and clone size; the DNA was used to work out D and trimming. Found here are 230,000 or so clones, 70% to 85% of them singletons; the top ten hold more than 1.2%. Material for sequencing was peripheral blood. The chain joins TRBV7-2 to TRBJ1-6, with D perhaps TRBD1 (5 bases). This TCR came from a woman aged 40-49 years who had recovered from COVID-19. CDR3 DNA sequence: TGTGCCAGCAGCTTAAGCTTCCGGGGGGAGCCCCTCCACTTT. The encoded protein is CASSLSFRGEPLHF. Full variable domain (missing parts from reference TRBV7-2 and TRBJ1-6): GAGVSQSPSNKVTEKGKDVELRCDPISGHTALYWYRQSLGQGLEFLIYFQGNSAPDKSGLPSDRFSAERTGGSVSTLTIQRTQQEDSAVYLCASSLSFRGEPLHFGNGTRLTVT.